The entry below describes one TCR beta chain. Its antigen specificity is not known. Qualities for individual bases were not recorded, and no much larger clone is one base off. This sample stems from a study of PD-L1 blockade in urothelial cancer (dated by TCRdb to about 2017). Broadly, across the study: Therapy was started in 2014 for all patients, and atezolizumab 1,200 mg was administered intravenously every 3 weeks. About nine tenths of the roughly 29 patients were males with bladder-origin urothelial cancer, and about 65% of the roughly 30 reported a prior smoking history. Patients had an ECOG performance status of 0 or 1 and had received between 0 and 3 prior chemotherapy regimens. Blood samples were analyzed at two time points: 3 weeks after treatment start (second dose) and 6 weeks after treatment start. Blood samples gave median yields of around 150,000 T cells and over 80,000 unique TCRs, along with a median clonality of 0.080. The study was an exploratory multi-omic analysis of somatic, immune and clinical correlates of response to PD-L1 blockade with atezolizumab in urothelial cancer. Pretreatment tumor samples, along with matched peripheral blood collected serially before and after atezolizumab treatment, underwent TCR sequencing. Durable clinical benefit was defined as a progression-free survival longer than 6 months, and TCR features were additionally tested against progression-free survival and overall survival. In the same patients who had TCR sequencing, pretreatment tumors also underwent whole exome sequencing and RNA sequencing. Durable clinical benefit was achieved by nine patients but not by the remaining 20. Under 30 patients had pretreatment blood TCR-seq, some 25 had at least one posttreatment blood collection, and some 25 had tumor TCR-seq. The paper's findings and limits, for the study overall: Improved progression-free and overall survival was associated with having pretreatment peripheral blood TCR clonality below the median. At 3 weeks after the start of treatment, tumor-associated TCR clones in peripheral blood had expanded more in patients with durable benefit (n ≈ 23, p = 0.022). Because the sample size was small (n ≈ 30) and many of the analyses were exploratory, the results are meant to be hypothesis-generating.

Spanning cysteine to phenylalanine, the CDR3 consists of 15 amino acids. Only CDR3 DNA remains: 45 bases, in frame from the first base. From V the trimming removes 4 bases and from J it removes 0 bases, while the gene matches leave 4 bases of the junction unaccounted for. CDR1 and CDR2 were assigned from the germline V gene (reference sequence) as SGHNT and YYREEE. To estimate absolute template abundance from read counts, synthetic TCR analog templates were spiked into each PCR. TCRbeta CDR3 regions were amplified from genomic DNA with bias-controlled V and J gene primers using the immunoSEQ assay. Sequencing of rearranged TCRbeta segments was performed at approximately 20X coverage. The authors' analysis ran thus. Clustering was used to correct sequencing errors, and CDR3s were annotated against IMGT so that V, D and J genes could be assigned. Downstream analyses used only productive TCRbeta rearrangements, leaving out any out-of-frame or stop-codon sequences. To compute clonality, Shannon entropy was normalized by the log of the number of unique productive sequences and then subtracted from one. Clones differing between time points or between blood and tumor were identified by Fisher's exact test with Benjamini-Hochberg correction at adjusted p below 0.01. What TCRdb holds here is the immuneACCESS table cut down to in-frame rearrangements. Part of the clones is not present; checked against another copy, under half of the missing clones reflect an unresolved V gene, and the others are unexplained. For V, J and clone size, that table is used; D and trimming come from the DNA. The sample yields some 71,000 clones; approximately 83% were counted once. More than 13% of the sample is taken by the ten largest.

The time point label here, explained by the study, means: pretreatment peripheral blood. The cohort comprised around 31 patients with locally advanced or metastatic urothelial carcinoma treated at Memorial Sloan Kettering on a trial protocol. Peripheral blood mononuclear cells were collected pretreatment and during treatment, at between 1 and 8 total time points per patient. The Qiagen DNeasy Blood extraction kit was used to purify genomic DNA from total PBMCs and tumor samples. Collected pretreatment and during treatment, PBMCs were isolated and stored as previously described. The rearrangement combines TRBV5-4 with TRBJ2-3; 8 central bases correspond to TRBD1. The specimen was PBMCs, collected around atezolizumab (anti-PD-L1) treatment. The clonotype was recovered from a man aged 60-69 years with urothelial cancer. The sequenced DNA is TGTGCCAGCAGCCGGACAGGGTTAAGCACAGATACGCAGTATTTT. Translated, this gives CASSRTGLSTDTQYF.